This entry is about one T cell receptor (beta chain). Its recognized antigen is unknown. Within one base of it there is no much larger clone, and no base qualities were kept. Library preparation used the immunoSEQ multiplex PCR assay. For the multiplex PCR, a mixture combining 60 forward primers for TCR Vbeta segments and 13 reverse primers for TCR Jbeta segments was used. A multiplex PCR assay on genomic DNA amplified the CDR3 region of rearranged TCR beta genes. On the Illumina HiSeq System, the amplified TCR beta libraries were sequenced as 87-base-pair reads. The published analysis was carried out like this. In a later analysis, tens of millions of unique TCR beta chains were counted across the roughly 610 repertoires, and about 10 million of these chains were shared by at least two donors. Raw reads were error-corrected and collapsed into unique sequences with a nearest-neighbor algorithm that merged closely related sequences to remove PCR and sequencing errors. V, D and J gene segments were assigned by aligning CDR3 sequences to IMGT reference sequences. For a sequence to be retained, a match of at least six nucleotides was required to both a V gene segment and a J gene segment. A rearrangement was called productive if the CDR3 had no stop codons and remained in frame with V and J, and every other rearrangement was called non-productive. Following IMGT convention, CDR3 was defined as the stretch from the second conserved V-encoded cysteine to the conserved J-encoded phenylalanine. The earlier analysis of approximately 590 of the donors excluded any sequence lacking an unambiguous match to a single V gene segment. In an earlier analysis of approximately 590 of the donors, a V segment was called functional when productive rearrangements were above 56.7%, and segregating when the standard deviation between donors exceeded 5%. To diagnose cytomegalovirus status from the catalog of TCR beta chain sequences, a statistical classification framework was built. In a later analysis, V and J genes were assigned by comparing TCR nucleotide sequences against IMGT/GENE-DB human TR gene sequences. A later analysis assigned CDR3 sequences and most-parsimonious VDJ recombination scenarios with the TCRdist pipeline. In a later analysis, every TCR beta chain was defined by the combination of its CDR3 amino acid sequence and its V-gene family, and reads without a unique V-gene family were dropped. In a later analysis, 500 to 700 highly shared, low-generation-probability nucleotide sequences were removed to address suspected cross-contamination and a sequencing artifact. In a later analysis, a clonal expansion index was calculated for each public chain from normalized within-repertoire ranks of inferred template counts. In a later analysis, generation probabilities were computed with a VDJ recombination model fitted to out-of-frame rearrangements, and the resulting probabilities were checked against IGoR. Hypergeometric tests were used in a later analysis to score TCR-TCR, TCR-HLA and TCR-CMV co-occurrence, with a repertoire-size bias correction applied to the TCR pairs. A later analysis estimated false discovery rates by permuting HLA or CMV assignments 20 times. In a later analysis, co-occurring TCRs were grouped using DBSCAN, and TCRdist sequence similarity was added for clustering within HLA-allele-positive subsets. Repertoires with fewer than 30,000 or more than 120,000 public chains, plus five repertoires with anomalous nucleotide sharing, were excluded from co-occurrence clustering. Drawn from immuneACCESS, this table holds only the in-frame rearrangements with V and J called that TCRdb kept. Clones are partly lost; checked studies trace under half to an unresolved V gene and leave the rest unexplained. V and J calls and clone size are as listed in that table; D and trimming were resolved from the DNA. This sample comprises approximately 150,000 clones, more than 70% of them detected only once. Of the sample, around 3% falls within the top ten clones.

The data were obtained in a study of cytomegalovirus exposure and HLA in healthy donors (dated by TCRdb to 2015 to 2018). Background on the whole study: An earlier analysis of 587 of the donors reported about 250 Gb of sequence data and roughly 110 million unique TCR beta sequences from about 180 million T cells. An early release that covered several hundred HLA-typed donors contained around 300 gigabases of sequencing data and 85 million to 100 million unique TCR sequences. Of the approximately 400 genotyped donors, roughly 76% were placed in the genetic ancestry cluster associated with self-reported Caucasian donors. The study was designed to test whether signatures of past pathogen exposure could be identified by cataloging public T cell receptors. The study profiled the T cell repertoires of 500 to 800 subjects by immunosequencing and related them to cytomegalovirus serostatus. In addition to the first cohort of approximately 650 subjects, a separate validation cohort of over 90 different subjects was used. To predict cytomegalovirus infection status, the study brought together high-throughput TCR immunosequencing, statistical association of individual TCRs with disease status, and machine learning. A later analysis re-analyzed previously published TCR beta repertoires from 666 donors and added high-resolution HLA genotyping to study TCR occurrence patterns. Rather than drawing on any new phenotypic data, the later analysis identified candidate immune exposures from TCR beta sequences and the way those sequences occurred across donors. To decide whether each TCR beta V gene segment behaved as functional or pseudogenic, an earlier analysis of approximately 600 of the donors relied on high-throughput TCR beta sequencing. Donor age, sex, ethnicity and CMV serostatus were compiled together with the repertoire data. A later genetic analysis took genome-wide SNP genotypes for about three fifths of the roughly 700 donors and used that subset as a discovery cohort. Every discovery cohort repertoire had been produced on one sequencing platform. Class I and class II HLA loci were covered by the typing at four-digit resolution. Typing coverage varied by locus: roughly 629-640 donors for A, B, C, DRB1 and DQB1; roughly 520 for DQA1; 600 to 610 for DPA1; under 490 for DPB1. Roughly 5 DR-DQ haplotypes were handled as single units for association and clustering, since linkage in the cohort was strong. Among some 410 genotyped donors of the cohort, an average of roughly 240,000 unique TCR beta nucleotide sequences were sequenced per donor, around 20% of them non-productive. Beyond this particular receptor, the publication reports: In a later analysis, HLA-associated TCR beta chains were found to be more clonally expanded and to have lower generation probabilities than equally common non-associated chains. Linkage disequilibrium might explain the correlated functional status among segregating V segments, but an unknown experimental factor could not be ruled out. According to a later analysis, most CMV-associated TCR beta chains appeared to be HLA-restricted, and the HLA associations seemed to be driven largely by CMV exposure. In the study, some 180 TCR beta chains were listed as associated with cytomegalovirus. The authors suggested that the approach could potentially be generalized to other disease states and immunological phenotypes. Strong co-occurrence of HLA alleles, especially DR and DQ, made assigning TCR associations to individual alleles difficult. A few of the identified cytomegalovirus-associated TCR beta chains were confirmed in vitro to be specific for cytomegalovirus antigens. Because HLA typing was unavailable for some donors at each locus, only the typed subset was used in association tests. In a later analysis, 15,000 to 20,000 TCR beta sequences were associated with specific HLA alleles at a false discovery rate of 0.05. Sequencing depth was assumed to be roughly uniform across donors in the presence/absence analyses, though that assumption may not hold. A further reported finding was that TCR beta sequences accurately predicted the HLA-A and HLA-B alleles for most subjects in the first cohort. A cluster of highly shared sequence variants was judged likely to be a technical artifact of the sequencing pipeline. Broadly in line with IMGT annotations, most TCR beta V segments showed up in productive rearrangements about 87% or about 30% of the time in an earlier analysis of approximately 640 of the donors. In a later analysis, several top co-occurrence clusters were reported to appear linked to parvovirus B19, influenza, CMV and Epstein-Barr virus. A later genetic analysis reported fewer N-insertions in productive TCRs among donors in an Asian-associated ancestry cluster than the roughly 700-donor mean. An association between a missense DCLRE1C variant and V-gene and J-gene trimming of TCR beta chains was found in a later genetic analysis and replicated in an independent cohort. The classifier was reported to diagnose cytomegalovirus status with high specificity and sensitivity in both the original cohort and the validation cohort. Only TCR beta chains were sequenced in this cohort, and the absence of alpha or paired-chain data limited detectable features. Most TCR sequences were seen in very few donors, while some public TCRs were found in many individuals. In a later analysis, TCR association rates were found to vary across HLA loci, with the most associated TCRs seen for DRB1 alleles and the fewest for HLA-C alleles. For the cohort, immune exposure information was limited to CMV serostatus. The earlier analysis of nearly 600 of the donors excluded 15 to 20 rarely observed V segments, including chromosome 9 orphons, because counts were too low.

In total, roughly 670 healthy bone marrow donors made up the cohort. At the time of sampling, every cohort member was nominally healthy, though immune exposures that went unrecorded were likely present. The donor was CMV seronegative and belonged to the group of more than 300 seronegative cohort members. A peripheral blood sample was collected from each donor, and TCR beta sequencing was performed on peripheral blood mononuclear cells. Genomic DNA extraction from the blood cell samples was performed with the Qiagen DNeasy Blood Extraction Kit. The clonotype was recovered from a male donor in good health and CMV-seronegative. The sample taken for sequencing was PBMCs.

The encoded CDR3 is CASRLGQATGNTIYF. The sequence in DNA is TGTGCCAGCAGACTAGGACAGGCAACTGGAAACACCATATATTTT. This chain is built from TRBV7-6 and TRBJ1-3; 7 nucleotides in the junction match TRBD1. Taken from cysteine to phenylalanine, the CDR3 has 15 residues. The kept DNA is CDR3 alone, 45 bases in frame from the first base. Clipping removes 6 bases from V and 2 bases from J, with 7 as the unmatched junction base count. CDR1 and CDR2 are drawn from the germline V gene: SGHVS, FNYEAQ.